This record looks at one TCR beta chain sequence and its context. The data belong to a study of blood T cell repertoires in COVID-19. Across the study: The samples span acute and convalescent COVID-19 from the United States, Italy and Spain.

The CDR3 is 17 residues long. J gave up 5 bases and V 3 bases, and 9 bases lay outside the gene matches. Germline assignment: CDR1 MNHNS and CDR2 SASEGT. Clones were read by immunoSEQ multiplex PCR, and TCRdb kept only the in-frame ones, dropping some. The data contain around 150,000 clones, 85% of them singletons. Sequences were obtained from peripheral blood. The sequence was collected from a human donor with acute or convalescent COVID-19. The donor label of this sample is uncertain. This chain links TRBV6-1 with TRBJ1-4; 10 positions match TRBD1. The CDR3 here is CASSDDRGRMRNEKLFF. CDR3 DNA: TGTGCCAGCAGTGACGACAGGGGGCGCATGAGGAATGAAAAACTGTTTTTT.